This TCR beta chain was documented in a study of T-cell reconstitution after alpha-beta-depleted transplantation in children. Many counts were recorded for this clonotype. Library preparation (for TCRbeta) was performed with unique molecular identifiers. Each CDR3 protein is one row after TCRdb ran MiXCR on the PCR reads. The sample lists some 340,000 distinct CDR3 sequences, about a tenth occurring once. Per the germline V gene, CDR1 is MRHNA and CDR2 is SNTAGT. The CDR3 spans 16 residues. Losses at the gene ends were 0 bases for V and 4 bases for J; bases not matched to a gene: 2. This TCR came from a human donor who donated a stem cell graft to a child with acute lymphoblastic leukemia. Sequenced material: PBMCs from the stem cell graft donor, taken from the stem cell graft. This rearrangement joins TRBV6-4 to TRBJ2-2; 10 nucleotides align to TRBD1. The CDR3 region is CASSDSWTGGTGELFF. The CDR3, as DNA: TGTGCCAGCAGTGACTCGTGGACAGGGGGCACCGGGGAGCTGTTTTTT.